These T cell receptor beta chains were read from a single sample in a study of blood T cell repertoires in COVID-19. TCRdb keeps only in-frame clones here, not all; method: immunoSEQ multiplex PCR. The table records 50,000 to 75,000 clones, roughly 78% of them present only once. The source material was peripheral blood. These receptors came from a man in his 60s with acute or convalescent COVID-19. Both conserved end residues are trimmed from each CDR3.

v_call cdr3_aa
TRBV7-2 ASSSLVAGGPGEQF
TRBV28 ASTSSGRVTDTQY
TRBV9 ASSVEGDIQPQH
TRBV4-1 ASSLAGGKETQY
TRBV18 ASSPRRGQPQH
TRBV4-1 ASSHPRTDTQY
TRBV27 ASRTSGSSEQF
TRBV7-9 ASSLAIVAGPGNTIY
TRBV13 ASSPRGNQPQH
TRBV7-9 ASSSLAEIYEQY
TRBV9 ASSVAPDRGDTQY
TRBV19 ASSRRADTQY
TRBV29-1 SVSKGQGPSETQY
TRBV3-1/TRBV3-2 ASSFIRAGGETQY
TRBV7-9 ASSFGGTVTEAF
TRBV29-1 SAIAEGGIYGYT
TRBV28 ASRPIGTGGTGELF
TRBV28 ASSLPHGGSTGELF
TRBV18 ASSPTADNEQF
TRBV30 AWRGPLVGEQY
TRBV28 ASSFGQDFGNTIY
TRBV24-1 ATEGGSYEQY
TRBV11-2 ASSLSASQGARTYEQY
TRBV28 ASSFTAGGPYEQY
TRBV30 AWNDNTDTQY
TRBV11-2 ATTTGGETNEQY
TRBV28 ASSLPRPGQGAPQY
TRBV3-1/TRBV3-2 ASSPNPTGTGETQY
TRBV4-1 ASSQLTSGSAKY
TRBV5-1 ASSRGDRDNEKLF
TRBV28 ASESLTGSYNEQF
TRBV18 ASSPPGGQPQH
TRBV19 ASSTGTGKMSNQPQH
TRBV7-9 ASSLAAGNEKLF
TRBV18 ASSPPRQGLGDTEAF
TRBV19 ASSSDRGPYEQY
TRBV2 ASRAKGGYEQY
TRBV7-9 ASSPEVPGGYGYT
TRBV18 ASSPGSNYGYT
TRBV11-2 ASSRLRRIDEQY
TRBV7-6 ASSAGQKETQY
TRBV4-1 ASSQEPLGGLSTDTQY
TRBV7-2 ASSGRQGSNYGYT
TRBV7-7 ASSRGVAGVFTGELF
TRBV19 ASSMTGLARETQY
TRBV7-9 ASSTRTSGETQY
TRBV13 ASSSTGTGGVVLT
TRBV9 ASARGGTYEQY
TRBV4-1 ASSQDSRGPNYGYT
TRBV7-2 ASSLARGQPQH
TRBV29-1 SAHRGPYEQY
TRBV6-5 ASSYGDPRDTEAF
TRBV12-3/TRBV12-4 ASNQVLNTEAF
TRBV15 ATSTGVTDTQY
TRBV14 ASSQGALLGQY
TRBV24-1 ATSIQGLAGEEQY
TRBV28 ASSLLLGGANTGELF